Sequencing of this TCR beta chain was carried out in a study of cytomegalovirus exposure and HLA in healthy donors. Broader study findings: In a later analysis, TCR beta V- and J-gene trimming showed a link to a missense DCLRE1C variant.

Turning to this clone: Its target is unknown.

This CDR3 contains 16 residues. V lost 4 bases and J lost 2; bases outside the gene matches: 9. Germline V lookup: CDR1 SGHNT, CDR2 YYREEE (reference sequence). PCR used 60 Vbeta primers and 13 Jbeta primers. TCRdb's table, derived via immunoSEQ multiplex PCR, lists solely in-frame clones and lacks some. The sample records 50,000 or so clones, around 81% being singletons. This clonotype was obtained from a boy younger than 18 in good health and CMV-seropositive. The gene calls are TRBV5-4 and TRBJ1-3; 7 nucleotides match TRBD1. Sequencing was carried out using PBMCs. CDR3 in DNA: TGTGCCAGCAGCCCGGGACAGCCGACTACTGGAAACACCATATATTTT. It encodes CASSPGQPTTGNTIYF.